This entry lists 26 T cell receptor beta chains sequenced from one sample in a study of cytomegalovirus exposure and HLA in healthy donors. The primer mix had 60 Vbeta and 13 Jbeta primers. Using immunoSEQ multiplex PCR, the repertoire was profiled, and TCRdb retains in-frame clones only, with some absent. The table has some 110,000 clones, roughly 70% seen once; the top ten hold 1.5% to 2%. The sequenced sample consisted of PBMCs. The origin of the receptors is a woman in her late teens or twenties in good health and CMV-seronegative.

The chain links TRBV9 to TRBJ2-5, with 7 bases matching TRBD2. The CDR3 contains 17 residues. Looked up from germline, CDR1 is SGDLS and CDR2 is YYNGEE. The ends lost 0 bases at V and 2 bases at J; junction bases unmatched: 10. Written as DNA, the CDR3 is TGTGCCAGCAGCGTAGGCTCGCGGGGGAACTGGCAAGAGACCCAGTACTTC. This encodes CASSVGSRGNWQETQYF.

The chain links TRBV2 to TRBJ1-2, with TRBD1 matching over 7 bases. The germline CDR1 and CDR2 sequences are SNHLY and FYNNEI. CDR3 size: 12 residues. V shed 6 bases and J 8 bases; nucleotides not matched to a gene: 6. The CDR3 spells CASRTGFRGYTF. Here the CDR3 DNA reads TGTGCCAGCAGGACAGGGTTTAGGGGCTACACCTTC.

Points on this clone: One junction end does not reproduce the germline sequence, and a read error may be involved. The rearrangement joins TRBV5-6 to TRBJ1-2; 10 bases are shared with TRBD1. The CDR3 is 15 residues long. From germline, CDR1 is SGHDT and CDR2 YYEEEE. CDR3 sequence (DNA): TGTGCCAGCATCCTAAAAGGGGGACAGGGGCCCTCTGAATCCTTC. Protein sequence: CASILKGGQGPSESF.

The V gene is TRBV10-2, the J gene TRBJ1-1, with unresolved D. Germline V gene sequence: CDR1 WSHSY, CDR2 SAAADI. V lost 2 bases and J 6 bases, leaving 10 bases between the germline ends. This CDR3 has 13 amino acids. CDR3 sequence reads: CASSEPLDSEAFF. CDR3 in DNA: TGCGCCAGCAGTGAGCCACTTGACTCTGAAGCTTTCTTT.

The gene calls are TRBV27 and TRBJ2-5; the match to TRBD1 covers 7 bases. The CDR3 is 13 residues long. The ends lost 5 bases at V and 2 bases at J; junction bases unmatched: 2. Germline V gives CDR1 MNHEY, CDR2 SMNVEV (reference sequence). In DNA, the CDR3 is TGTGCCAGCAGTCAGACAGGGCAAGAGACCCAGTACTTC. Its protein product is CASSQTGQETQYF.

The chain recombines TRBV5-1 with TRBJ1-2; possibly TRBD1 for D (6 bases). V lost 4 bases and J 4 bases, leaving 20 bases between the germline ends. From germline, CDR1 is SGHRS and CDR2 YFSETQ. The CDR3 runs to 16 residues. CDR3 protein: CASSPTGQVVIYGYTF. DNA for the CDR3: TGCGCCAGCAGCCCGACAGGCCAGGTAGTCATCTATGGCTACACCTTC. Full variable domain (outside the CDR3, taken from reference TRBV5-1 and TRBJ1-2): KAGVTQTPRYLIKTRGQQVTLSCSPISGHRSVSWYQQTPGQGLQFLFEYFSETQRNKGNFPGRFSGRQFSNSRSEMNVSTLELGDSALYLCASSPTGQVVIYGYTFGSGTRLTVV.

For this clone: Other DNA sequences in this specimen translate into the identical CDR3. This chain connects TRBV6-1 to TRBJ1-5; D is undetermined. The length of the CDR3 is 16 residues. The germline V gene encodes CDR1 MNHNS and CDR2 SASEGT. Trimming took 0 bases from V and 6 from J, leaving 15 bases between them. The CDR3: CASSEAPADGGQPQHF. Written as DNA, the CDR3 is TGTGCCAGCAGTGAAGCTCCAGCGGACGGTGGTCAGCCCCAGCATTTT.

The CDR3 nucleotides read TGTGCCAGCAGCCAAGAAGCTCAGGGTTCGACCCAGTACTTC. This sequence encodes CASSQEAQGSTQYF. The V and J genes are TRBV4-2 and TRBJ2-5; D is perhaps TRBD1 (5 bases). The germline gives CDR1 LGHNA, CDR2 YNFKEQ. The CDR3 length is 14 residues. V was trimmed by 0 bases and J by 7 bases, leaving 12 bases between them.

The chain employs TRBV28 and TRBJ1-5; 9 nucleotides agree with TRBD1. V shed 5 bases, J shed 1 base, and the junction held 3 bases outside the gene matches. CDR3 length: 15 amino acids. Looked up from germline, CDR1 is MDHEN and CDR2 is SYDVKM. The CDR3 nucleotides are TGTGCCAGCAGTACAGGGGGCTCAAGCAATCAGCCCCAGCATTTT. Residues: CASSTGGSSNQPQHF.

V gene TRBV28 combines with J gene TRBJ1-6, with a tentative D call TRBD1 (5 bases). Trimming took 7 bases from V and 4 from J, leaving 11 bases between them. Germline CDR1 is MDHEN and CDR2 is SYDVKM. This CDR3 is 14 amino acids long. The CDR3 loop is CASNARVYNSPLHF. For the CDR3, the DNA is TGTGCCAGCAACGCCAGGGTGTATAATTCACCCCTCCACTTT.

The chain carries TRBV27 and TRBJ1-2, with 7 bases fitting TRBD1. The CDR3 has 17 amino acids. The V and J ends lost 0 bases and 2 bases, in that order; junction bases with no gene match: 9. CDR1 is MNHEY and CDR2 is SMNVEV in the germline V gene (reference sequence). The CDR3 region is CASSLSRTTGKNYGYTF. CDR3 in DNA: TGTGCCAGCAGTTTATCAAGGACGACAGGGAAGAACTATGGCTACACCTTC.

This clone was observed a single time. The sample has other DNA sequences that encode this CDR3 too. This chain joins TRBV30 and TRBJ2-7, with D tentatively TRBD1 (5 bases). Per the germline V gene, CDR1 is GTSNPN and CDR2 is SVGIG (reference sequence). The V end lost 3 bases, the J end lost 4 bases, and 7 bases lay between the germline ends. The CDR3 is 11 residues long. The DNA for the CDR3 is TGTGCCTGGAGGACAGCTTACGAGCAGTACTTC. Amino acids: CAWRTAYEQYF.

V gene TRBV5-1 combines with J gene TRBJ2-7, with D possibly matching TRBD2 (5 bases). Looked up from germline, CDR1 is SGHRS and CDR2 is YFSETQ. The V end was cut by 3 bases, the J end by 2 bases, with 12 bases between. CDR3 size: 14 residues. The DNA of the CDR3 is TGCGCCAGCAGCTCAGACCAGCGGACCTACGAGCAGTACTTC. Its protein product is CASSSDQRTYEQYF.

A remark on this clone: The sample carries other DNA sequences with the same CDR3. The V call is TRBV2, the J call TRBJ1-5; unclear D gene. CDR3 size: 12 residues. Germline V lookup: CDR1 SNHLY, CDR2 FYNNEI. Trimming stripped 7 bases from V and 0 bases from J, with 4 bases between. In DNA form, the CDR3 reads TGTGCCAGCACCAATAGCAATCAGCCCCAGCATTTT. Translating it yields CASTNSNQPQHF.

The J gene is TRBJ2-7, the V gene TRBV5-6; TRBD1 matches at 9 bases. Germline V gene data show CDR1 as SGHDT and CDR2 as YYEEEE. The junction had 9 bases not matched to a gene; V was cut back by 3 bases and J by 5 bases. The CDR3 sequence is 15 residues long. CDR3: CASSWPAGDRDEQYF. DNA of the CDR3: TGTGCCAGCAGCTGGCCGGCTGGGGACAGGGACGAGCAGTACTTC.

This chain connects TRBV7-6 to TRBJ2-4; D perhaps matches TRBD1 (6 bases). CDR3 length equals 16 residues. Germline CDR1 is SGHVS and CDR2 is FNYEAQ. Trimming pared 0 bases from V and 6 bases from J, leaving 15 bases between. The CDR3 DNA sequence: TGTGCCAGCAGCTTAGCTAGAGGACAGACAGTAAACATTCAGTACTTC. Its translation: CASSLARGQTVNIQYF.

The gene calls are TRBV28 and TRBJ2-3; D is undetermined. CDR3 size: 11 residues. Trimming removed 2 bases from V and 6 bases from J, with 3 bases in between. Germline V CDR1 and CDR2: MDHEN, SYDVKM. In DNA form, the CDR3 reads TGTGCCAGCAGTTTACGGGATACGCAGTATTTT. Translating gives CASSLRDTQYF.

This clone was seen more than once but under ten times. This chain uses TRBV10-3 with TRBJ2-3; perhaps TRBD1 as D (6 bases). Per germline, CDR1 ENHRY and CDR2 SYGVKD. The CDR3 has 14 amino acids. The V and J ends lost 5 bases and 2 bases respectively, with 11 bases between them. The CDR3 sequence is CAISNTGSTDTQYF. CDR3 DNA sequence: TGTGCCATCAGTAATACAGGGTCCACAGATACGCAGTATTTT.

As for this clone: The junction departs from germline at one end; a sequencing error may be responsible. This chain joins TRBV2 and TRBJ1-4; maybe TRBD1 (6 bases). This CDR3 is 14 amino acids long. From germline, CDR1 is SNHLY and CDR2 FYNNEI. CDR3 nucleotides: TGTGCCAGCAGTGGGACAGCAGGGAGAGAAAAACTGGTTTTT. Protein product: CASSGTAGREKLVF. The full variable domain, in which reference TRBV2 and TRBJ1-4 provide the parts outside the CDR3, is EPEVTQTPSHQVTQMGQEVILRCVPISNHLYFYWYRQILGQKVEFLVSFYNNEISEKSEIFDDQFSVERPDGSNFTLKIRSTKLEDSAMYFCASSGTAGREKLVFGSGTQLSVL.

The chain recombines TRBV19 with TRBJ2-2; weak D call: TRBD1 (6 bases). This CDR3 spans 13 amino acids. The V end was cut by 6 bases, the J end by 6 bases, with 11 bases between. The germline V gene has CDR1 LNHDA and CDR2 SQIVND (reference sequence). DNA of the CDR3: TGTGCCAGTAGGACAGGAACGGCCGGGGAGCTGTTTTTT. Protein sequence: CASRTGTAGELFF.

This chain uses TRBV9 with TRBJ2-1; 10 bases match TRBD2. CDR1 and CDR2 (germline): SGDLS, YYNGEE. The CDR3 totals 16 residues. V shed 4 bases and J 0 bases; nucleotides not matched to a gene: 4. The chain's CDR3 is CASSRSGGASYNEQFF. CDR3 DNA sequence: TGTGCCAGCAGCCGCAGCGGGGGGGCCTCCTACAATGAGCAGTTCTTC.

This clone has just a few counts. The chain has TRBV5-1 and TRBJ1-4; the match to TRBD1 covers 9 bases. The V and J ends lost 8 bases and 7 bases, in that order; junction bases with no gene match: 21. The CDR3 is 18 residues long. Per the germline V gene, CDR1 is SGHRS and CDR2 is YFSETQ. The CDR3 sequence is CARTHRGLPGRLSEKLFF. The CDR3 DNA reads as TGCGCCAGAACCCACAGGGGGCTCCCAGGACGCCTATCTGAAAAACTGTTTTTT.

Here the CDR3 reads CASSLGLGEQYF. The CDR3 DNA reads as TGTGCCAGCAGTTTGGGCCTTGGGGAGCAGTACTTC. The chain recombines TRBV28 with TRBJ2-7; D is undetermined. In germline, CDR1 is MDHEN, CDR2 SYDVKM. V gave up 3 bases and J gave up 7 bases, with 10 bases separating them. The CDR3 loop spans 12 amino acids.

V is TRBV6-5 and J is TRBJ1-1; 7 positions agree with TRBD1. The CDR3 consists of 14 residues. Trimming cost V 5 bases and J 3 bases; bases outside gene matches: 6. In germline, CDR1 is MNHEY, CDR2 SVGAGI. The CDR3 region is CASSETGSDTEAFF. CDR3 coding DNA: TGTGCCAGCAGTGAGACAGGGTCGGACACTGAAGCTTTCTTT.

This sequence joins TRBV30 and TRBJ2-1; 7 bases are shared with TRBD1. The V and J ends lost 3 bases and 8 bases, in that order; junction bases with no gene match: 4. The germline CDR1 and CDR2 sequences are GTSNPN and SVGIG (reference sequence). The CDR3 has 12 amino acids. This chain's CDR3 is CAWSIQGYEQFF. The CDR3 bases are TGTGCCTGGAGCATACAGGGGTATGAGCAGTTCTTC.

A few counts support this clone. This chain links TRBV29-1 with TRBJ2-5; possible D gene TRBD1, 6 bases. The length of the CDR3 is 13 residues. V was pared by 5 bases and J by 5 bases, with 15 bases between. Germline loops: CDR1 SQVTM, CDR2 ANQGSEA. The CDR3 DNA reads TGCAGCGTTCCTACAGGGCCGGGGGAGACCCAGTACTTC. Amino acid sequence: CSVPTGPGETQYF.